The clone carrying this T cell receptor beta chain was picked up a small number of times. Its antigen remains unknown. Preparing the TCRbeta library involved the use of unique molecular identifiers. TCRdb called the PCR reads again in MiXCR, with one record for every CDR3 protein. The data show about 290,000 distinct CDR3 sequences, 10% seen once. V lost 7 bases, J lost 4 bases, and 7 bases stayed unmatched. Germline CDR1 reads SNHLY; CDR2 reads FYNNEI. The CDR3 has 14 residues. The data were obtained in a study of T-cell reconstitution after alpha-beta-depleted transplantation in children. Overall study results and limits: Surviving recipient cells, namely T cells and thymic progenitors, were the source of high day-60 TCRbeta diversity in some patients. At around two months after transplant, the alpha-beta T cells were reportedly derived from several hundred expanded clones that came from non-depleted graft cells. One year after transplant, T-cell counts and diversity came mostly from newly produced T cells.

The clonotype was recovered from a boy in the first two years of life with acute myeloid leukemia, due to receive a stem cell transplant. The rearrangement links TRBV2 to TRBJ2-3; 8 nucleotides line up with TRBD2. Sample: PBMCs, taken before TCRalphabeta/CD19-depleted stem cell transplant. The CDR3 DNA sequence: TGTGCCAGCACCTACGGGAGGGCCTCAGATACGCAGTATTTT. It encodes CASTYGRASDTQYF.